The 9 T cell receptor beta chains reported below all come from one sample, sequenced in a study of T cell responses to AZD1222 COVID-19 vaccine. Profiled with immunoSEQ multiplex PCR; TCRdb holds only in-frame clones, not every one. Of 70,000 to 100,000 clones listed, 70% to 90% are singletons. Specimen: peripheral blood, collected 28 days after the second AZD1222 dose. Receptors originate from an adult who received the AZD1222 COVID-19 vaccine.

This chain connects TRBV2 to TRBJ1-1; D not resolved. This CDR3 is 16 amino acids long. Between the trimmed V and J ends, which lost 2 bases and 5 bases, there was a span of 18 bases. Germline CDR1 reads SNHLY; CDR2 reads FYNNEI. CDR3 residues: CASSEYPYGKGTEAFF. CDR3 in DNA: TGTGCCAGCAGTGAATACCCTTACGGGAAAGGAACTGAAGCTTTCTTT.

The chain employs TRBV28 and TRBJ1-2; 10 positions match TRBD1. The CDR3 totals 16 residues. V shed 8 bases, J shed 2 bases, and the junction held 11 bases outside the gene matches. CDR1 is MDHEN, CDR2 SYDVKM, per germline. CDR3 amino acids: CASSGQGTYTNYGYTF. CDR3 sequence (DNA): TGTGCCAGCTCGGGACAGGGGACCTATACGAACTATGGCTACACCTTC.

The chain couples TRBV29-1 to TRBJ2-1; the match to TRBD1 covers 8 bases. Looked up from germline, CDR1 is SQVTM and CDR2 is ANQGSEA. This CDR3 has 11 amino acids. After removal of 7 bases from V and 9 bases from J, the junction contained 5 bases not matched to a gene. The CDR3 DNA sequence: TGCAGCGCCCAGGGGGCCCTTGAGCAGTTCTTC. Protein product: CSAQGALEQFF.

In DNA, the CDR3 is TGTGCCAGTAGCACCTTGACAGAGCAAGAGACCCAGTACTTC. The encoded protein is CASSTLTEQETQYF. The chain is built from TRBV19 and TRBJ2-5, with D perhaps matching TRBD1 (5 bases). The CDR3 has 14 residues. Germline V lookup: CDR1 LNHDA, CDR2 SQIVND (reference sequence). Trimming removed 6 bases from V and 2 bases from J, with 13 bases in between.

This clone was observed a few times. CDR3 bases: TGTGCCAGCAGCCAAGAGGGAGCGGGGCTCTACAATGAGCAGTTCTTC. Protein: CASSQEGAGLYNEQFF. The V gene is TRBV4-2, the J gene TRBJ2-1, with 7 bases lining up with TRBD2. The CDR3 is 16 amino acids. Per germline, CDR1 LGHNA and CDR2 YNFKEQ. After removal of 0 bases from V and 3 bases from J, the junction contained 5 bases not matched to a gene.

V and J are TRBV27 and TRBJ1-6; D may be TRBD1 (5 bases). The CDR3 consists of 17 residues. Germline CDR1 is MNHEY and CDR2 is SMNVEV (reference sequence). Trimming removed 3 bases from V and 0 bases from J, with 12 bases in between. This chain's CDR3 is CASSLDTLSSYNSPLHF. The CDR3 DNA reads as TGTGCCAGCAGTTTGGACACTCTAAGCTCCTATAATTCACCCCTCCACTTT.

This chain joins TRBV19 and TRBJ2-7, with 10 nucleotides matching TRBD1. Unmatched junction bases numbered 5, after V lost 5 bases and J lost 4 bases. CDR1 is LNHDA, CDR2 SQIVND, per germline (reference sequence). This CDR3 spans 14 amino acids. The CDR3 DNA is TGTGCCAGTAGTCATGGACAGGGGGAGTACGAGCAGTACTTC. Amino acids: CASSHGQGEYEQYF. Full variable domain (outside the CDR3, taken from reference TRBV19 and TRBJ2-7): DGGITQSPKYLFRKEGQNVTLSCEQNLNHDAMYWYRQDPGQGLRLIYYSQIVNDFQKGDIAEGYSVSREKKESFPLTVTSAQKNPTAFYLCASSHGQGEYEQYFGPGTRLTVT.

This chain uses TRBV10-3 with TRBJ1-5, with 7 bases lining up with TRBD1. The germline gives CDR1 ENHRY, CDR2 SYGVKD. The CDR3 runs to 15 residues. V was pared by 2 bases and J by 4 bases, with 5 bases of the junction left unmatched. The CDR3: CAISEAKGQNQPQHF. The CDR3 region has the DNA TGTGCCATCAGTGAGGCCAAGGGACAGAATCAGCCCCAGCATTTT.

The CDR3 region has the DNA TGTGCCAGCAGTTTACCTGGGTCATCCGCCGGGGAGCTGTTTTTT. Its translation is CASSLPGSSAGELFF. The chain has TRBV7-9 and TRBJ2-2, with D uncertain. The CDR3 consists of 15 residues. Germline V lookup: CDR1 SEHNR, CDR2 FQNEAQ (reference sequence). Trimming stripped 6 bases from V and 6 bases from J, with 17 bases between.